This TCR beta chain was found in a study of molecular identifiers for immune sequencing clone quantification. The trim removed 1 base at V and 6 bases at J, leaving 11 bases unmatched. The CDR3 covers 16 residues. CDR1 SGHRS and CDR2 YFSETQ come from the germline V gene. TCRdb reprocessed the PCR reads with MiXCR, giving one entry per CDR3 protein. The sample consists of about 8,300 distinct CDR3 sequences, 33% of them appearing once. The TCR comes from a human donor in good health. Some libraries in this study had Jurkat cell RNA spiked in. The V and J genes are TRBV5-1 and TRBJ2-7, with 9 nucleotides matching TRBD2. The specimen sequenced was naive CD8+ T cells from blood, with Jurkat cell RNA spiked in. As for subset: FACS-sorted CD8+CD4-CCR7+CD45RA+ naive T cells. The CDR3 bases are TGCGCCAGCAGCTTGTATATCTCTAGCGGGGCCTTCGAGCAGTACTTC. Its protein product is CASSLYISSGAFEQYF.